This T cell receptor beta chain emerged from a study of T cell responses to AZD1222 COVID-19 vaccine. Germline V lookup: CDR1 SEHNR, CDR2 FQNEAQ (reference sequence). This CDR3 comprises 17 residues. Trimming stripped 5 bases from V and 3 bases from J, with 23 bases between. Method: immunoSEQ multiplex PCR; TCRdb's copy keeps in-frame clones and lacks some. The table records about 120,000 clones, under 90% of them present only once. The clonotype was recovered from an adult in good health. The rearrangement joins TRBV7-9 to TRBJ2-7, with D possibly TRBD2 on 5 matching bases. The specimen comprised peripheral blood, sampled on day 0 of AZD1222 vaccination. The CDR3 sequence is CASSGRASSALYYEQYF. In DNA form, the CDR3 reads TGTGCCAGCAGCGGGCGGGCCTCCAGCGCGCTTTACTACGAGCAGTACTTC.